This TCR beta chain was retrieved from a study of preoperative IRX-2 immunotherapy in early breast cancer. Deletions cut 4 bases from V and 6 bases from J, with 15 bases between. Germline V gene sequence: CDR1 SQVTM, CDR2 ANQGSEA. This CDR3 is built from 14 residues. Stated treatment: preoperative locoregional IRX-2 cytokine immunotherapy. This phase Ib study tested locoregional IRX-2 cytokine immunotherapy given before surgery. TCRdb's table, derived via immunoSEQ multiplex PCR, lists solely in-frame clones and lacks some. Of around 25,000 clones in the sample, 75% were seen once. The starting material was lymph node tissue, obtained after IRX-2 immunotherapy. The origin of this receptor is a human donor with breast cancer. The chain links TRBV29-1 to TRBJ1-4; possible D gene TRBD1, 6 bases. The CDR3 DNA sequence: TGCAGCGTTGCGGGGGGACAAAAGGATGAAAAACTGTTTTTT. Its translation is CSVAGGQKDEKLFF.